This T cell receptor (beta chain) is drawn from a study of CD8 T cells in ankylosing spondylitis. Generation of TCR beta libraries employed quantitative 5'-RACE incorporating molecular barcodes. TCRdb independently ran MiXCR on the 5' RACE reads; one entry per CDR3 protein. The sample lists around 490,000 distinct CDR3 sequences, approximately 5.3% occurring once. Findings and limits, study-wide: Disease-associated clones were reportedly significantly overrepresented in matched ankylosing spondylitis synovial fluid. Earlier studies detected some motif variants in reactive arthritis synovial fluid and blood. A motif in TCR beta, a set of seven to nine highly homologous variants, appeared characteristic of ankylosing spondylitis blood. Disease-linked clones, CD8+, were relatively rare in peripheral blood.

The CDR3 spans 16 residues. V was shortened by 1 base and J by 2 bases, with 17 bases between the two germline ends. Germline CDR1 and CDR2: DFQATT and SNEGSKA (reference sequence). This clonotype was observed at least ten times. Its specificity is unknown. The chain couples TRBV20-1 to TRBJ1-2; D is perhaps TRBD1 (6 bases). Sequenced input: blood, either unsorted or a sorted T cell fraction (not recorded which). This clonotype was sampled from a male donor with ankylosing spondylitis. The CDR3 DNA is TGCAGTGCTAGAGTTATCGATGTCGGACAGAACTATGGCTACACCTTC. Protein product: CSARVIDVGQNYGYTF.